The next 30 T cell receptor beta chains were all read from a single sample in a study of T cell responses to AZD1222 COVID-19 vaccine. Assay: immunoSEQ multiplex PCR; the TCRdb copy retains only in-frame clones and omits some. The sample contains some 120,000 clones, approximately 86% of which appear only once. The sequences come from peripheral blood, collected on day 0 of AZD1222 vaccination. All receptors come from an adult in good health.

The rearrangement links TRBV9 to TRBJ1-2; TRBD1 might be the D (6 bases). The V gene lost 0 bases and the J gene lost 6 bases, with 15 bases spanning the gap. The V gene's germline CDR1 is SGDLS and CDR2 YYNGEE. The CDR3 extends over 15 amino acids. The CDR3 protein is CASSVDDRLGDGYTF. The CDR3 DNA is TGTGCCAGCAGCGTAGATGACAGGCTAGGCGATGGCTACACCTTC.

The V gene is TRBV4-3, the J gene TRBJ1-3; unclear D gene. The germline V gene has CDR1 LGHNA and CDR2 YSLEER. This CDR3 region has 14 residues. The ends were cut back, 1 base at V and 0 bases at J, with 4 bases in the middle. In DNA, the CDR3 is TGCGCCAGCAGCCAAGTTCTCTCTGGAAACACCATATATTTT. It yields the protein CASSQVLSGNTIYF.

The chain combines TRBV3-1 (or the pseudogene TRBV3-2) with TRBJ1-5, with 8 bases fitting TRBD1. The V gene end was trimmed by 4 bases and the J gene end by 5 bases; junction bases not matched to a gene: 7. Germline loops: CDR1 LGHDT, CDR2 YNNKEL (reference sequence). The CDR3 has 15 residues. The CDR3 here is CASSPQGQGHQPQHF. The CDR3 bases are TGTGCCAGCAGCCCCCAAGGACAGGGCCATCAGCCCCAGCATTTT.

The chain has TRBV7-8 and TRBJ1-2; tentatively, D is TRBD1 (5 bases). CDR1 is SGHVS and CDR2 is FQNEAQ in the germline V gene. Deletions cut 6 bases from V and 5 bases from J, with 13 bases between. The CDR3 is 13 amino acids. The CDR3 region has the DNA TGTGCCAGCAGGCAAGGGTGGGGGTATGGCTACACCTTC. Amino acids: CASRQGWGYGYTF.

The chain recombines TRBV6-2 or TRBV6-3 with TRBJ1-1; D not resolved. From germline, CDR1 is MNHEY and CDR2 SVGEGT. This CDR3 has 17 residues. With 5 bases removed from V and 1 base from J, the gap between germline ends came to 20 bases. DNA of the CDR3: TGTGCCAGCAGTGCCCGGGGTGGCTGGGCGGGGAACACTGAAGCTTTCTTT. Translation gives CASSARGGWAGNTEAFF.

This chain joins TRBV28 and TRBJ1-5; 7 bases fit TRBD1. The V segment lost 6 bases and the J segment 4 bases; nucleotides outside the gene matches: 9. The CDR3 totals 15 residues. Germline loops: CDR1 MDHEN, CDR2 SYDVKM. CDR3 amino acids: CASSLGQEVNQPQHF. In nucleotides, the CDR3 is TGTGCCAGCAGCTTAGGACAGGAAGTTAATCAGCCCCAGCATTTT.

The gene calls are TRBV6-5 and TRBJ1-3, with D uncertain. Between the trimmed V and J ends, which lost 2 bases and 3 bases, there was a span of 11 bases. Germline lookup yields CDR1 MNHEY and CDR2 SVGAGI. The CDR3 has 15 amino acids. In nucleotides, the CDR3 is TGTGCCAGCAGTTACCAGCCAGGCGGTGGAAACACCATATATTTT. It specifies CASSYQPGGGNTIYF.

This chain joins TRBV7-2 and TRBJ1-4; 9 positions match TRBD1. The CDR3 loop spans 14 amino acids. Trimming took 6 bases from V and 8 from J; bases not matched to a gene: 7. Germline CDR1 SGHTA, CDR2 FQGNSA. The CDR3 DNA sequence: TGTGCCAGCAGTACTGACAGGGGGAGCGAAAAACTGTTTTTT. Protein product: CASSTDRGSEKLFF.

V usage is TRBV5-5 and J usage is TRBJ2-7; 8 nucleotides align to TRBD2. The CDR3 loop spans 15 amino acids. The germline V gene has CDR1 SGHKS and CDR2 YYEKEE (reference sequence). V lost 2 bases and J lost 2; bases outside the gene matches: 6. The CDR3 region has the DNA TGTGCCAGCAGCTTCCTAGCGGGCGATACCTACGAGCAGTACTTC. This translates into CASSFLAGDTYEQYF.

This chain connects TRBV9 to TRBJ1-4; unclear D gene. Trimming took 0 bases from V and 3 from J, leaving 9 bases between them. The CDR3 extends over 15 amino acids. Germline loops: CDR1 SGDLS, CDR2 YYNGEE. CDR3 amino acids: CASSVGTDSNEKLFF. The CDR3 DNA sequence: TGTGCCAGCAGCGTAGGTACAGACTCTAATGAAAAACTGTTTTTT.

In DNA, the CDR3 is TGTGCCAGCAGTTGGCCGGGACAGGAAAACATTCAGTACTTC. Residues: CASSWPGQENIQYF. The V gene is TRBV5-8, the J gene TRBJ2-4; 8 bases agree with TRBD1. The V gene's germline CDR1 is SGHTS and CDR2 YDEGEE. V gave up 5 bases and J gave up 5 bases; unmatched junction bases: 6. This CDR3 contains 14 residues. The whole variable domain, remainder taken from reference TRBV5-8 and TRBJ2-4, is EAGVTQSPTHLIKTRGQQATLRCSPISGHTSVYWYQQALGLGLQFLLWYDEGEERNRGNFPPRFSGRQFPNYSSELNVNALELEDSALYLCASSWPGQENIQYFGAGTRLSVL.

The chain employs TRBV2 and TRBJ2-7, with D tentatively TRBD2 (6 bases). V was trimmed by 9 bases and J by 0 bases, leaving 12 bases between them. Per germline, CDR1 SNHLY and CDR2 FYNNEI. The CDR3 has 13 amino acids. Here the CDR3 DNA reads TGTGCCAGTGGCGGGGAAACCTCCTACGAGCAGTACTTC. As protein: CASGGETSYEQYF.

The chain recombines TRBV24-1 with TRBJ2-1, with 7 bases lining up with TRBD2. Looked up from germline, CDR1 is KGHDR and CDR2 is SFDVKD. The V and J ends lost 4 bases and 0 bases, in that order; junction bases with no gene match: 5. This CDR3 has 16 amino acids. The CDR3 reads CATSDSSGRSYNEQFF. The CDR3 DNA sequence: TGTGCCACCAGTGACTCTAGCGGACGCTCCTACAATGAGCAGTTCTTC.

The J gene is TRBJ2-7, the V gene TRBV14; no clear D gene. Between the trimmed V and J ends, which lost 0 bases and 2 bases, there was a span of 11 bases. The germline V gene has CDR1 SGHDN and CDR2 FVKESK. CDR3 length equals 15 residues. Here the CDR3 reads CASSQDPSSAYEQYF. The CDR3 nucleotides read TGTGCCAGCAGCCAAGACCCTAGTAGTGCCTACGAGCAGTACTTC.

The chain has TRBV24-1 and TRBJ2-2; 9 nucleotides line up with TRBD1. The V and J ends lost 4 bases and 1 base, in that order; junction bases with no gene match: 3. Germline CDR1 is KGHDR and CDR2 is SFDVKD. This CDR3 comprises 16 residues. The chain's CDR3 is CATSDWTGVNTGELFF. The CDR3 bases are TGTGCCACCAGTGACTGGACAGGGGTGAACACCGGGGAGCTGTTTTTT.

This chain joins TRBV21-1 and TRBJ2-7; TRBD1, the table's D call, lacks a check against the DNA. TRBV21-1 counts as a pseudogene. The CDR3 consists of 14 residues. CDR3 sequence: CASTLGGPCYEQYF. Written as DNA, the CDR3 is TGTGCCAGCACCCTAGGGGGACCGTGCTACGAGCAGTACTTC.

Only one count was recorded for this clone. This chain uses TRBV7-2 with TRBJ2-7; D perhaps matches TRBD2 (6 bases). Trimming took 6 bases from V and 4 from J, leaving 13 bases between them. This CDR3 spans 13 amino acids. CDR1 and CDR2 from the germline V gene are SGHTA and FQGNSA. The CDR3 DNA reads TGTGCCAGCAGTCTTAGCGGAGGATACGAGCAGTACTTC. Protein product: CASSLSGGYEQYF.

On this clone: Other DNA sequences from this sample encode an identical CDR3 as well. The CDR3 nucleotides are TGCGCCAGCAGCCAAGATGGGCAGGGGAACTCACCCCTCCACTTT. This sequence encodes CASSQDGQGNSPLHF. This chain uses TRBV4-3 with TRBJ1-6; maybe TRBD1 (6 bases). Trimming pared 0 bases from V and 10 bases from J, leaving 13 bases between. The CDR3 is 15 residues long. Per the germline V gene, CDR1 is LGHNA and CDR2 is YSLEER.

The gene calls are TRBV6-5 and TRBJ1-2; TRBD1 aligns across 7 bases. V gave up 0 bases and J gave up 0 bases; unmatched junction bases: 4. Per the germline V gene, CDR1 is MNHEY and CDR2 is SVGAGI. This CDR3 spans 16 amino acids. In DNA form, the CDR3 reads TGTGCCAGCAGTTACTCCTACGGGACAGCTAACTATGGCTACACCTTC. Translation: CASSYSYGTANYGYTF.

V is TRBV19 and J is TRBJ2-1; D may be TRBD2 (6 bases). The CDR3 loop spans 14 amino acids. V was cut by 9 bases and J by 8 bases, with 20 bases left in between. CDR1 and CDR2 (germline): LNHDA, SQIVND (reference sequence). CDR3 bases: TGTGCCAGCTCCAGCGGGCTATTGGTCGATGAGCAGTTCTTC. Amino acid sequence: CASSSGLLVDEQFF.

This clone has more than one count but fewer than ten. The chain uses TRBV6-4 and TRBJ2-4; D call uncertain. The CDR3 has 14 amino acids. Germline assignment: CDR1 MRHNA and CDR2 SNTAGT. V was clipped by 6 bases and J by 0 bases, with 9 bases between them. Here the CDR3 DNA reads TGTGCCAGCAGACAACAACTAGCCAAAAACATTCAGTACTTC. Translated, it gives CASRQQLAKNIQYF.

The CDR3 sequence: CASRPGGLSGRRAGYNEQFF. In nucleotides, the CDR3 is TGCGCCAGCCGTCCGGGGGGGTTGAGCGGTCGGAGGGCGGGGTACAATGAGCAGTTCTTC. The chain couples TRBV23-1 to TRBJ2-1; 8 bases agree with TRBD2. TRBV23-1 is reported as an ORF; its role is uncertain. There are 20 residues in the CDR3. The V gene end was trimmed by 8 bases and the J gene end by 4 bases; junction bases not matched to a gene: 25.

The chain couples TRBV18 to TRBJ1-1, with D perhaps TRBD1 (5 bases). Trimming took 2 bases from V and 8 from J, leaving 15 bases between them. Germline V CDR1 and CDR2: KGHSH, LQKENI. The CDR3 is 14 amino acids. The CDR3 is CASSPAVSGGEAFF. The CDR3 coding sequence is TGTGCCAGCTCACCAGCGGTATCGGGGGGGGAAGCTTTCTTT. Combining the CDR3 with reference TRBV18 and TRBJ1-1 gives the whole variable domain NAGVMQNPRHLVRRRGQEARLRCSPMKGHSHVYWYRQLPEEGLKFMVYLQKENIIDESGMPKERFSAEFPKEGPSILRIQQVVRGDSAAYFCASSPAVSGGEAFFGQGTRLTVV.

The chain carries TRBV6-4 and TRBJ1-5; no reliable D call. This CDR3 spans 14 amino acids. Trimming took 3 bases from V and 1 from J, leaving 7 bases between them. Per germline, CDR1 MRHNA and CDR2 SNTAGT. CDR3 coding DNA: TGTGCCAGCAGTGAACCCAAGAGCAATCAGCCCCAGCATTTT. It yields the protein CASSEPKSNQPQHF.

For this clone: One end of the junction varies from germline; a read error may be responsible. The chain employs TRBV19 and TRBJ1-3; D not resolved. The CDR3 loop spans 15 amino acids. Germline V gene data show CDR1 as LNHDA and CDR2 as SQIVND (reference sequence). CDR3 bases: TGTGCCAGTAGGATAGGGCGCGGGTATGGAAACACCATATATTTT. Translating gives CASRIGRGYGNTIYF.

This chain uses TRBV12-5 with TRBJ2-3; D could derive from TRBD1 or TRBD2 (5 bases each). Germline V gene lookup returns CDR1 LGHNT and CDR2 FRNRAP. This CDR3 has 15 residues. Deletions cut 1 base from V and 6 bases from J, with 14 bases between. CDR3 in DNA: TGTGCTAGTGGTTTGGGGGACCTTATAGCCGATACGCAGTATTTT. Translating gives CASGLGDLIADTQYF.

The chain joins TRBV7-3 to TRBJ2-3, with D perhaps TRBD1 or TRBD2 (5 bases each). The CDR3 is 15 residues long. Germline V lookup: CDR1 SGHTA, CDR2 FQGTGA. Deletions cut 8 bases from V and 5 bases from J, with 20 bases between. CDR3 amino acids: CASRLQGVRGDTQYF. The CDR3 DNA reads TGTGCCAGCCGACTTCAGGGCGTGAGGGGAGATACGCAGTATTTT.

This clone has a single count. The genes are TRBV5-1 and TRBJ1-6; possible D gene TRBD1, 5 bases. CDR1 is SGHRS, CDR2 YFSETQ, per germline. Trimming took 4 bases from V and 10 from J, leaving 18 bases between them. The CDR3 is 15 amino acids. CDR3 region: CASSPTGTGYSPLHF. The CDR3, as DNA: TGCGCCAGCAGCCCCACCGGAACAGGATACTCACCCCTCCACTTT.

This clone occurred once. The CDR3 DNA reads as TGTGCCAGCAGTTACTCGCTCGGCAGAGCTAACTATGGCTACACCTTC. Translating it yields CASSYSLGRANYGYTF. The chain combines TRBV6-5 with TRBJ1-2, with D unclear. This CDR3 is 16 amino acids long. Germline CDR1 is MNHEY and CDR2 is SVGAGI. V was cut by 0 bases and J by 0 bases, with 11 bases left in between.

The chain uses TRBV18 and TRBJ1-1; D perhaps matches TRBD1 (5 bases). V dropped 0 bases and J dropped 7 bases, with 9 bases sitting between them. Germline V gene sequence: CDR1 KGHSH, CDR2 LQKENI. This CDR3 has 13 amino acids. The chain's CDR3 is CASSPPPGGEAFF. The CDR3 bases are TGTGCCAGCTCACCACCCCCGGGGGGTGAAGCTTTCTTT.